This TCR beta chain was identified during a study of cytomegalovirus exposure and HLA in healthy donors. Vbeta (60) and Jbeta (13) primers were used in the PCR. The protocol was immunoSEQ multiplex PCR, while the TCRdb copy is restricted to in-frame clones and leaves out a portion. The sample carries about 92,000 clones, 69% recorded once. Germline V gene data show CDR1 as KGHSH and CDR2 as LQKENI. Trimming cost V 2 bases and J 2 bases, with 5 bases left between them. This CDR3 region has 13 residues. The V gene is TRBV18, the J gene TRBJ2-3, with D unclear. The sequenced material came from PBMCs. This clonotype was sampled from a man aged 50-59 years in good health and CMV-seronegative. The DNA of the CDR3 is TGTGCCAGCTCACCAGAACTCACAGATACGCAGTATTTT. Translating gives CASSPELTDTQYF.